The T cell receptor beta chain described here comes from a study of T cells after yellow fever vaccination. Study-level background: Some fractions had low cell numbers, and these were prepared with SMART-Seq v4 Ultra Low Input. Study-level findings and limits: Primary-vaccination clones mostly resurfaced post-booster (more than 95% CD4, more than 80% CD8).

This clonotype was seen a few times. What it recognizes is unknown. By 5'RACE template switching, TCR cDNA was produced, with a universal primer site and UMIs added in the process. A single record per CDR3 protein comes from TCRdb applying MiXCR to the 5' RACE reads. The table includes some 560,000 distinct CDR3 sequences, 17% detected once. Germline CDR1 reads SGHNT; CDR2 reads YYREEE (reference sequence). V dropped 0 bases and J dropped 2; count of bases not matched to a gene: 3. The CDR3 totals 16 residues. The chain employs TRBV5-4 and TRBJ2-1, with TRBD2 matching over 9 bases. This clonotype was sampled from a young man who received the YFV17D yellow fever vaccine. The source material was PBMCs, sampled 4 to 5 days after the first yellow fever vaccination. CDR3 sequence: CASSLGRGGAYNEQFF. The CDR3 DNA sequence: TGTGCCAGCAGCTTGGGTCGCGGGGGGGCCTACAATGAGCAGTTCTTC.